The entry below gives a single T cell receptor beta chain sequence along with its context. What it binds is unknown. Sequencing used immunoSEQ multiplex PCR; TCRdb keeps in-frame clones, though not all of them. The data show about 2,700 clones, 87% seen once. This sample was taken from a study of chemoradiotherapy in HPV16-positive cancers. Repertoires were sampled repeatedly during chemoradiotherapy. Germline V gene sequence: CDR1 LGHNA, CDR2 YSLEER. The CDR3 length is 15 residues. The junction had 10 bases not matched to a gene; V was cut back by 4 bases and J by 6 bases. Study findings and constraints: Better recurrence-free survival went with HPV-responsive T-cell expansion in HPV16-positive patients. Candidate HPV-specific clones and E7-related TCR motifs grew in tumor during treatment.

This TCR was sampled from a human donor with HPV-associated anogenital cancer. This sequence joins TRBV4-3 and TRBJ2-5; 8 nucleotides agree with TRBD1. The specimen was tumor tissue, collected from a patient who underwent chemoradiotherapy. This CDR3 reads CASSPSRTGTKTQYF. CDR3 nucleotide sequence: TGCGCCAGCAGCCCATCCAGGACAGGGACGAAGACCCAGTACTTC.